One and the same sample provided the 10 T cell receptor beta chains below, sequenced in a study of blood T cell repertoires in COVID-19. The data were produced by immunoSEQ multiplex PCR, yet TCRdb's version contains in-frame clones alone and is incomplete. The sample lists fewer than 200,000 clones, approximately 83% occurring once. The sample comprised peripheral blood. The receptors stem from a man aged 45 to 65 with active or convalescent COVID-19.

The chain couples TRBV6-5 to TRBJ2-7; 7 bases match TRBD1. The CDR3 runs to 12 residues. Trimming removed 7 bases from V and 2 bases from J; junction bases left unmatched: 2. Germline-derived CDR1 and CDR2 are MNHEY and SVGAGI. CDR3 in amino acids: CASNDRAYEQYF. The CDR3 nucleotides read TGTGCCAGCAACGACAGGGCCTACGAGCAGTACTTC.

This clone was observed a few times. The chain couples TRBV21-1 to TRBJ2-1; the D segment call TRBD1 is taken from the table without a DNA check. TRBV21-1 is a pseudogene locus. This CDR3 has 15 amino acids. DNA for the CDR3: TGTGCCACTATACTCCGGGACAGTTCTCACAATGAGCAGTTCTTC. As protein: CATILRDSSHNEQFF.

This chain joins TRBV14 and TRBJ2-1; the D gene is possibly TRBD1 (6 bases). Trimming took off 4 bases at V and 5 bases at J, with 12 bases between the two ends. Germline assignment: CDR1 SGHDN and CDR2 FVKESK. The CDR3 runs to 14 residues. CDR3: CASSRSGQNNEQFF. The CDR3 DNA reads TGTGCCAGCAGCCGGAGTGGACAGAACAATGAGCAGTTCTTC.

V gene TRBV28 combines with J gene TRBJ2-7, with D hard to call. V was clipped by 2 bases and J by 0 bases, with 8 bases between them. Germline V gene data show CDR1 as MDHEN and CDR2 as SYDVKM. The CDR3 is 14 residues long. The CDR3 region is CASSLPQFSYEQYF. The CDR3 nucleotides read TGTGCCAGCAGTTTACCCCAGTTCTCCTACGAGCAGTACTTC.

The V gene is TRBV7-2, the J gene TRBJ2-1, with 7 bases fitting TRBD1. Per the germline V gene, CDR1 is SGHTA and CDR2 is FQGNSA. With V trimmed by 7 bases and J by 8 bases, 8 bases remained unmatched. The CDR3 contains 13 residues. The CDR3 nucleotides are TGTGCCAGCAAGTACAGGGGTGGCGATGAGCAGTTCTTC. Translation gives CASKYRGGDEQFF.

The V and J genes are TRBV3-1 (or the pseudogene TRBV3-2) and TRBJ1-6; TRBD1 matches 7 bases. There are 14 residues in the CDR3. Per the germline V gene, CDR1 is LGHDT and CDR2 is YNNKEL (reference sequence). V dropped 4 bases and J dropped 5; count of bases not matched to a gene: 2. CDR3: CASSRTGNNSPLHF. The CDR3 region has the DNA TGTGCCAGCAGCCGGACAGGAAATAATTCACCCCTCCACTTT.

The chain combines TRBV5-5 with TRBJ1-2; 10 nucleotides line up with TRBD1. CDR1 is SGHKS, CDR2 YYEKEE, per germline (reference sequence). The CDR3 runs 15 residues. The V segment lost 3 bases and the J segment 2 bases; nucleotides outside the gene matches: 4. The DNA for the CDR3 is TGTGCCAGCAGCTCCGACAGGGGGCGGAACTATGGCTACACCTTC. Protein: CASSSDRGRNYGYTF. The full variable domain, with the rest looked up from reference TRBV5-5 and TRBJ1-2, is DAGVTQSPTHLIKTRGQQVTLRCSPISGHKSVSWYQQVLGQGPQFIFQYYEKEERGRGNFPDRFSARQFPNYSSELNVNALLLGDSALYLCASSSDRGRNYGYTFGSGTRLTVV.

The CDR3 sequence is CASTTRRVDEQYF. CDR3 DNA: TGTGCCAGCACCACAAGGAGAGTGGACGAGCAGTACTTC. The chain recombines TRBV12-3 or TRBV12-4 with TRBJ2-7, with D unclear. CDR3 length: 13 residues. V lost 7 bases, J lost 5 bases, and 15 bases lay in between.

The V gene is TRBV5-1, the J gene TRBJ1-4; D is perhaps TRBD1 (5 bases). The CDR3 runs 13 residues. Germline CDR1 is SGHRS and CDR2 is YFSETQ. Trimming pared 6 bases from V and 8 bases from J, leaving 14 bases between. CDR3 loop: CASNRGAGEKLFF. The DNA of the CDR3 is TGCGCCAGCAATAGGGGTGCGGGAGAAAAACTGTTTTTT.

This chain uses TRBV25-1 with TRBJ1-2, with 9 bases lining up with TRBD1. The CDR3 covers 12 residues. CDR1 is MGHDK and CDR2 is SYGVNS in the germline V gene. The V and J ends lost 9 bases and 8 bases, in that order; junction bases with no gene match: 7. The CDR3 DNA sequence: TGTGCCAGTCTGGGACAGGGTAAGGGCTACACCTTC. Translated, it gives CASLGQGKGYTF.